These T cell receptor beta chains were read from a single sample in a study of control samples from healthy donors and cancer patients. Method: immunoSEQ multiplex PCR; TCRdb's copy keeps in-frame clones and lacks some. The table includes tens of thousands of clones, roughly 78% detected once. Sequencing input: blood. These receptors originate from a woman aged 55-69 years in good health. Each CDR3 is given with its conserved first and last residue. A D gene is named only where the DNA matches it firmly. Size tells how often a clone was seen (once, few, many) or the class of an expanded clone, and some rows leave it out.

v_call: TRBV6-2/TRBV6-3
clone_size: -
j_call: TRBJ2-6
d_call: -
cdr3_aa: CASSYSMSGPSSGANVLTF
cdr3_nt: TGTGCCAGCAGTTACTCGATGAGCGGCCCTAGCTCTGGGGCCAACGTCCTGACTTTC

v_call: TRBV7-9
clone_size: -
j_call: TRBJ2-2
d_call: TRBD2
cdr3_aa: CASSGRRLAANTGELFF
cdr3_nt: TGTGCCAGCAGCGGTAGGAGACTAGCTGCGAACACCGGGGAGCTGTTTTTT

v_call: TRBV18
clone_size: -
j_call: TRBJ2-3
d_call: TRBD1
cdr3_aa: CASSPFAGGLGTDTQYF
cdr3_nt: TGTGCCAGCTCACCATTCGCAGGGGGCCTTGGCACAGATACGCAGTATTTT

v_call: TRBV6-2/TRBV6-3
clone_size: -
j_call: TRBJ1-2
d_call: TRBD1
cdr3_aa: CASSYGQGLGYTF
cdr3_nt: TGTGCCAGCAGTTACGGACAGGGCCTGGGCTACACCTTC

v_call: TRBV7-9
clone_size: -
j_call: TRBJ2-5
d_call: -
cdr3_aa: CASRGMGPLETQYF
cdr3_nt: TGTGCCAGCAGAGGCATGGGGCCTCTGGAGACCCAGTACTTC

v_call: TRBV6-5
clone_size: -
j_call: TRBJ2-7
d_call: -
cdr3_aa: CASTRPGDEQYF
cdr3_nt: TGTGCCAGCACCCGACCCGGCGACGAGCAGTACTTC

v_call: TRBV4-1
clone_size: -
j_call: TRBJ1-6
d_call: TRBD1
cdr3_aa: CASSQTSNRGQGIISPLHF
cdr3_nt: TGCGCCAGCAGCCAGACCAGTAACAGGGGGCAGGGGATTATTTCACCCCTCCACTTT

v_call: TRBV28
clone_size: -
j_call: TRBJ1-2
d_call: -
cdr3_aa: CARLDAQGYTF
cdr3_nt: TGTGCCAGGTTGGACGCACAAGGCTACACCTTC

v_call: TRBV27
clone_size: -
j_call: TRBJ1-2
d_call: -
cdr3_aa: CASSLFWGSSYTF
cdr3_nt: TGTGCCAGCAGTTTATTTTGGGGGTCTAGCTACACCTTC

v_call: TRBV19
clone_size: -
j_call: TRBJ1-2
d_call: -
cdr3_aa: CASKETYRETYGYTF
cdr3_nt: TGTGCCAGCAAGGAGACCTACAGGGAAACCTATGGCTACACCTTC

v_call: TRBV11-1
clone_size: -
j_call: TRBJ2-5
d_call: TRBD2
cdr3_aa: CASTRRGYQETQYF
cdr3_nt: TGTGCCAGCACGCGGCGGGGGTACCAAGAGACCCAGTACTTC

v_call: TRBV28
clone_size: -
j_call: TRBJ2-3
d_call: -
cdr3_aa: CASSGPLAPSTDTQYF
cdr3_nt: TGTGCCAGCAGCGGACCTCTAGCGCCAAGCACAGATACGCAGTATTTT

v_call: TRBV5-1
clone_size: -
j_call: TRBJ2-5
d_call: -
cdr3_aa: CASSGRPGTTNYQETQYF
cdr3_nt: TGCGCCAGCAGCGGACGCCCCGGGACAACCAATTACCAAGAGACCCAGTACTTC

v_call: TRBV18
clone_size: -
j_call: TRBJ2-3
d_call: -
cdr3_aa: CASSPDMISTDTQYF
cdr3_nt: TGTGCCAGCTCTCCCGACATGATAAGCACAGATACGCAGTATTTT

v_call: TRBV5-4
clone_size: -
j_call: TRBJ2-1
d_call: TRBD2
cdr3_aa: CASSSPLAGGVNEQFF
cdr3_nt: TGTGCCAGCAGCTCGCCCCTAGCGGGAGGGGTAAATGAGCAGTTCTTC

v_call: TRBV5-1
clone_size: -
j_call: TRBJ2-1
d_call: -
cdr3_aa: CASSPHVNQNNEQFF
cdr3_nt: TGCGCCAGCAGCCCCCACGTAAACCAAAACAATGAGCAGTTCTTC

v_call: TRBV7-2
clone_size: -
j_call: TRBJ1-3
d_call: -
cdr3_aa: CASSLESGNTIYF
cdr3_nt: TGTGCCAGCAGCTTAGAGAGTGGAAACACCATATATTTT

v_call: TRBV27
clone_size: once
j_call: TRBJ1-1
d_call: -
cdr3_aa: CASSISMNTEAFF
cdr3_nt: TGTGCCAGCAGTATTTCCATGAACACTGAAGCTTTCTTT

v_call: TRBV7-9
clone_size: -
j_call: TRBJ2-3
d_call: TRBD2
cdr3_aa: CASSFSRGLANTDTQYF
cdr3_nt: TGTGCCAGCAGCTTTTCACGGGGACTAGCGAACACAGATACGCAGTATTTT

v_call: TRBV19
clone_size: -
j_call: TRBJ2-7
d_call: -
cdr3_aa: CASSIRGESSYEQYF
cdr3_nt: TGTGCCAGTAGTATCCGCGGGGAGAGCTCCTACGAGCAGTACTTC

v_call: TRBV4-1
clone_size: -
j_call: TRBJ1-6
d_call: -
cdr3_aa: CASSQDLVPVNSPLHF
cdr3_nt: TGCGCCAGCAGCCAAGATCTAGTGCCCGTTAATTCACCCCTCCACTTT

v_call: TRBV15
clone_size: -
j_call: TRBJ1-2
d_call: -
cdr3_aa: CATSRAREGYTF
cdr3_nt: TGTGCCACCAGCAGGGCCCGGGAGGGCTACACCTTC

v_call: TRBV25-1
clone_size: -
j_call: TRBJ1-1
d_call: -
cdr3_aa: CASSEYRDTEAFF
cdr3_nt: TGTGCCAGCAGTGAATATCGGGACACTGAAGCTTTCTTT

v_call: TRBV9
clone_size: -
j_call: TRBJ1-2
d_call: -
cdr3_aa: CASSVASEQNYGYTF
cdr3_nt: TGTGCCAGCAGCGTAGCTTCTGAACAGAACTATGGCTACACCTTC

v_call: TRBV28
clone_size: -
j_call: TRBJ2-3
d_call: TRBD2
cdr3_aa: CASSSLAGGPYTDTQYF
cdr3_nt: TGTGCCAGCAGTTCATTAGCGGGAGGGCCATACACAGATACGCAGTATTTT

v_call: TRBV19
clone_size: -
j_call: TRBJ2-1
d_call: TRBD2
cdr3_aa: CASTQWGLAGSYSYNEQFF
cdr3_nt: TGTGCCAGTACTCAATGGGGACTAGCGGGATCTTACTCCTACAATGAGCAGTTCTTC

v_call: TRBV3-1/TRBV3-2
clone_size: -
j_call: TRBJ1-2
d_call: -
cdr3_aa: CASSQKASYGYTF
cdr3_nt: TGTGCCAGCAGCCAAAAGGCCAGCTATGGCTACACCTTC

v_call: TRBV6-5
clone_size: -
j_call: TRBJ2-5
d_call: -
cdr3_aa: CASSGTFTARETQYF
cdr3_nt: TGTGCCAGCAGCGGGACTTTCACAGCACGGGAGACCCAGTACTTC

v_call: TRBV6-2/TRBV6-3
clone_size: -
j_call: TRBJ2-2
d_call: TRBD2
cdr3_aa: CASSYSERGGPGELFF
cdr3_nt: TGTGCCAGCAGTTACTCAGAGCGGGGGGGTCCCGGGGAGCTGTTTTTT

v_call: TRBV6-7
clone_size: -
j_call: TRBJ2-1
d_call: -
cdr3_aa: CASSSLGAPQGNEQFF
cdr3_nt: TGTGCCAGCAGTTCCCTAGGGGCTCCTCAAGGGAATGAGCAGTTCTTC

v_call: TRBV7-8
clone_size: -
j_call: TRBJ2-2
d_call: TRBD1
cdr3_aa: CASSPTGSGELFF
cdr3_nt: TGTGCCAGCAGCCCGACAGGGTCCGGGGAGCTGTTTTTT

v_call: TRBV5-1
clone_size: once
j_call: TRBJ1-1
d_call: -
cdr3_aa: CASSLNPGGNTEAFF
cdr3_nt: TGCGCCAGCAGCTTGAACCCCGGGGGGAACACTGAAGCTTTCTTT

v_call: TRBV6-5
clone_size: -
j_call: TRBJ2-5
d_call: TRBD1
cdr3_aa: CASSYETGLETQYF
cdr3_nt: TGTGCCAGCAGTTACGAGACAGGGTTAGAGACCCAGTACTTC

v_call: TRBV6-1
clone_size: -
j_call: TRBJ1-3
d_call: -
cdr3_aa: CASSEWAGLTAGNTIYF
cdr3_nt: TGTGCCAGCAGTGAATGGGCAGGGTTAACGGCTGGAAACACCATATATTTT

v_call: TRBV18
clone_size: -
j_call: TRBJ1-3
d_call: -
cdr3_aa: CASSTGITGNTIYF
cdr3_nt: TGTGCCAGCTCAACCGGGATCACTGGAAACACCATATATTTT

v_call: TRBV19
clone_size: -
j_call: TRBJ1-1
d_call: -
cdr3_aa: CASKDEGRMNTEAFF
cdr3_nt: TGTGCCAGTAAAGACGAGGGGCGCATGAACACTGAAGCTTTCTTT

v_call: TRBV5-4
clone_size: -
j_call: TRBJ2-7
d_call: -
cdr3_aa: CASSFWGQGSGYEQYF
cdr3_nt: TGTGCCAGCAGCTTCTGGGGGCAGGGGAGTGGCTACGAGCAGTACTTC

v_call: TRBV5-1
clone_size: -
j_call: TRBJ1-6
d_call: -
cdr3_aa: CASSLDSGGSSYNSPLHF
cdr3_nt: TGCGCCAGCAGCTTGGATTCCGGGGGAAGCTCCTATAATTCACCCCTCCACTTT

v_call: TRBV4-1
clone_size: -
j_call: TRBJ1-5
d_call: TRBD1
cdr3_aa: CASSPRQGPQPQHF
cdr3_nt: TGCGCCAGCAGCCCCCGACAGGGACCTCAGCCCCAGCATTTT

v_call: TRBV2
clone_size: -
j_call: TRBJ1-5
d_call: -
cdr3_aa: CASSDGGVNQPQHF
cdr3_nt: TGTGCCAGCAGTGACGGCGGGGTCAATCAGCCCCAGCATTTT

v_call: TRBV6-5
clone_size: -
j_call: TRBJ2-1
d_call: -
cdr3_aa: CASSFLDSSYNEQFF
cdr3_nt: TGTGCCAGCAGTTTTCTCGATAGCTCCTACAATGAGCAGTTCTTC

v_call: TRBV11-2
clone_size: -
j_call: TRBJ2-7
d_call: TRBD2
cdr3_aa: CASIPMGGPSYEQYF
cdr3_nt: TGTGCCAGCATTCCTATGGGAGGGCCTTCCTACGAGCAGTACTTC

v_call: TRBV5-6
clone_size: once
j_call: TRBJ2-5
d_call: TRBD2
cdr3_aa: CASSFSGSRETQYF
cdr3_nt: TGTGCCAGCAGCTTTAGCGGGAGTCGAGAGACCCAGTACTTC

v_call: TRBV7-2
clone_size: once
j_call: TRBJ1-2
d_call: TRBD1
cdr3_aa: CASSLGLTGTGYTF
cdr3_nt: TGTGCCAGCAGCTTGGGACTGACAGGGACTGGCTACACCTTC

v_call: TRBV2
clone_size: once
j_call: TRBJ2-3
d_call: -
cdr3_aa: CATAARDLPRTQYF
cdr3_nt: TGTGCCACAGCGGCACGGGACCTCCCTCGTACGCAGTATTTT

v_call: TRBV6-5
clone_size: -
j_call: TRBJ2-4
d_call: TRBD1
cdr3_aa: CASSTGGSKNIQYF
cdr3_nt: TGTGCCAGCAGCACAGGGGGCTCCAAAAACATTCAGTACTTC

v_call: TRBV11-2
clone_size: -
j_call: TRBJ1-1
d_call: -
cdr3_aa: CASSLGAGLDTEAFF
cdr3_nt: TGTGCCAGCAGCTTAGGGGCAGGGCTCGACACTGAAGCTTTCTTT

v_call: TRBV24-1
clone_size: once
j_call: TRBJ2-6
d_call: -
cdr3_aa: CATSDLQIMANVLTF
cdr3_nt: TGTGCCACCAGTGATTTGCAAATCATGGCCAACGTCCTGACTTTC

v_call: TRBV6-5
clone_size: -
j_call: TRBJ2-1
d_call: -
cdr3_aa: CASRLYDNEQFF
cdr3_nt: TGTGCCAGCAGATTATACGACAATGAGCAGTTCTTC

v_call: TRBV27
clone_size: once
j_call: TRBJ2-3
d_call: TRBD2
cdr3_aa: CASRVAGGPGTDTQYF
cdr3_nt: TGTGCCAGCAGGGTAGCGGGAGGGCCGGGGACAGATACGCAGTATTTT

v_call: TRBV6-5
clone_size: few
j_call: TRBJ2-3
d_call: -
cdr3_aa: CASSYTRTSTDTQYF
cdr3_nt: TGTGCCAGCAGTTACACACGGACTAGCACAGATACGCAGTATTTT